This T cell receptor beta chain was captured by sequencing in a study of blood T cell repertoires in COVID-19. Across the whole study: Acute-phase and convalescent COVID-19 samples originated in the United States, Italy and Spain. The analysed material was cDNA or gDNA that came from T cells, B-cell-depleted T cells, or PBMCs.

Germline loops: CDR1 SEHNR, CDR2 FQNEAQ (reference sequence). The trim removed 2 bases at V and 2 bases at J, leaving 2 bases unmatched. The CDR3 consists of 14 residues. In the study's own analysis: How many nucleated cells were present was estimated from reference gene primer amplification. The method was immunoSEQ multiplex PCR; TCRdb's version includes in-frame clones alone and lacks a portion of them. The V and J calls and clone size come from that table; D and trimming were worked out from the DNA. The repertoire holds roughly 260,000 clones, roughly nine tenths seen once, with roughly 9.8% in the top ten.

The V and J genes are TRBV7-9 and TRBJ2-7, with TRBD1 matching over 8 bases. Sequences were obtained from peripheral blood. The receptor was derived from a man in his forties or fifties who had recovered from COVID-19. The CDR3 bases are TGTGCCAGCAGCTTATTGGACAGGGCCTACGAGCAGTACTTC. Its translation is CASSLLDRAYEQYF.